A selection of T cell receptor beta chains follows, all from one sample in a study of T cells and copy number aberrations in small-cell lung cancer. Repertoires were generated with immunoSEQ multiplex PCR, while TCRdb's copy carries only in-frame clones and drops some. The sample yields roughly 7,600 clones, around 82% seen once. The sample consisted of normal tissue next to the tumor. The receptors derive from a woman aged 45-65 years with small cell lung cancer. Both conserved end residues are part of each CDR3. D genes are given only for firm matches. Clone size, where shown, is once, few, many, or a class for clones that have expanded.

TRBJ2-3 | TRBV25-1 | - | - | CASSESSGTDTQYF | TGTGCCAGCAGTGAATCCTCGGGGACAGATACGCAGTATTTT
TRBJ2-7 | TRBV6-6 | - | TRBD2 | CASGLAGGLYEQYF | TGTGCCAGCGGATTAGCGGGAGGGCTCTACGAGCAGTACTTC
TRBJ1-5 | TRBV4-2 | - | - | CASSQEGGRGQPQHF | TGTGCCAGCAGCCAAGAAGGGGGTAGGGGACAGCCCCAGCATTTT
TRBJ2-7 | TRBV7-2 | - | - | CASSSYLRGSYEQYF | TGTGCCAGCAGCTCCTATCTTAGGGGCTCCTACGAGCAGTACTTC
TRBJ1-4 | TRBV28 | - | TRBD1 | CASLDRAINEKLFF | TGTGCCTCCCTCGACAGGGCGATTAATGAAAAACTGTTTTTT
TRBJ2-7 | TRBV9 | - | TRBD1 | CASSFRDRGDEQYF | TGTGCCAGCAGCTTCCGGGACAGGGGGGACGAGCAGTACTTC
TRBJ2-2 | TRBV12-5 | few | - | CASGPQTDPGELFF | TGTGCTAGTGGTCCCCAGACAGATCCCGGGGAGCTGTTTTTT
TRBJ1-4 | TRBV5-1 | - | - | CASRSEGYEKLFF | TGCGCCAGCAGGTCGGAGGGTTACGAAAAACTGTTTTTT
TRBJ1-1 | TRBV5-1 | once | - | CASSSLLRDTEAFF | TGCGCCAGCAGCTCCCTTCTTCGGGACACTGAAGCTTTCTTT
TRBJ2-5 | TRBV25-1 | - | TRBD1 | CASSEGAEQETQYF | TGTGCCAGCAGCGAGGGGGCGGAACAAGAGACCCAGTACTTC
TRBJ2-3 | TRBV7-3 | - | TRBD2 | CASSLYTSGPSTDTQYF | TGTGCCAGCAGCTTGTATACTAGCGGGCCTAGCACAGATACGCAGTATTTT
TRBJ2-2 | TRBV10-3 | - | TRBD1 | CAISELGQGGGELFF | TGTGCCATCAGTGAGCTGGGACAGGGAGGCGGGGAGCTGTTTTTT
TRBJ2-3 | TRBV28 | - | TRBD2 | CASSYPPGLTDTQYF | TGTGCCAGCAGTTACCCTCCGGGACTAACAGATACGCAGTATTTT
TRBJ2-5 | TRBV2 | - | - | CASSEGGAGEGETQYF | TGTGCCAGCAGTGAGGGGGGGGCTGGGGAGGGAGAGACCCAGTACTTC
TRBJ1-2 | TRBV25-1 | - | - | CASSDTYYGYTF | TGTGCCAGCAGTGATACATACTATGGCTACACCTTC
TRBJ1-5 | TRBV15 | large | - | CATSPSLGNQPQHF | TGTGCCACCTCACCGTCGTTGGGAAATCAGCCCCAGCATTTT
TRBJ2-3 | TRBV2 | - | TRBD1 | CASREQGPTDTQYF | TGTGCCAGCAGAGAACAGGGGCCCACAGATACGCAGTATTTT
TRBJ2-7 | TRBV6-5 | - | TRBD2 | CASSLAGGRPREQYF | TGTGCCAGCTCGCTAGCGGGAGGACGTCCTCGGGAGCAGTACTTC
TRBJ2-2 | TRBV7-9 | few | - | CASSLGIGELFF | TGTGCCAGCAGCTTGGGGATCGGGGAGCTGTTTTTT
TRBJ1-5 | TRBV5-1 | - | TRBD1 | CASSTGQGDQPQHF | TGCGCCAGCAGCACTGGACAGGGGGATCAGCCCCAGCATTTT
TRBJ2-7 | TRBV10-3 | once | TRBD2 | CATGTNSYEQYF | TGTGCCACCGGGACTAACTCCTACGAGCAGTACTTC
TRBJ2-2 | TRBV5-1 | - | - | CASSLELGELFF | TGCGCCAGCAGCCTAGAGCTTGGGGAGCTGTTTTTT
TRBJ2-1 | TRBV5-1 | - | - | CASSLDSGQKEQFF | TGCGCCAGCAGCTTGGACTCGGGACAAAAGGAGCAGTTCTTC
TRBJ2-5 | TRBV15 | few | - | CATSSQAGETQYF | TGTGCCACCAGCAGTCAGGCGGGAGAGACCCAGTACTTC
TRBJ2-2 | TRBV7-2 | - | TRBD2 | CASSYGTRNTGELFF | TGTGCCAGCAGTTACGGGACTAGGAACACCGGGGAGCTGTTTTTT
TRBJ2-1 | TRBV7-8 | - | - | CASRSRREPNNEQFF | TGTGCCAGCAGGAGTCGGAGAGAACCCAACAATGAGCAGTTCTTC
TRBJ1-6 | TRBV5-1 | once | - | CASSLRPAGDSPLHF | TGCGCCAGCAGCCTGAGGCCAGCTGGGGATTCACCCCTCCACTTT
TRBJ1-4 | TRBV11-2 | - | - | CASSKGESTNEKLFF | TGTGCCAGCAGCAAGGGGGAGTCAACTAATGAAAAACTGTTTTTT
TRBJ2-1 | TRBV9 | - | - | CASNTPGFQFSNEQFF | TGTGCCAGCAATACTCCGGGGTTCCAATTCTCCAATGAGCAGTTCTTC
TRBJ1-1 | TRBV4-1 | few | - | CASSQGVSVTEAFF | TGCGCCAGCAGCCAGGGAGTGTCGGTCACTGAAGCTTTCTTT
TRBJ2-3 | TRBV11-3 | - | TRBD2 | CASSSSSGSGADTQYF | TGTGCCAGCAGCTCTTCAAGCGGGAGCGGGGCAGATACGCAGTATTTT
TRBJ2-2 | TRBV5-6 | - | - | CASSLSFSSGLGASGELFF | TGTGCCAGCAGCTTGTCCTTTTCGTCGGGATTAGGGGCTTCCGGGGAGCTGTTTTTT
TRBJ1-1 | TRBV15 | - | - | CATSRPGLTDTEAFF | TGTGCCACCAGCAGACCGGGACTCACGGACACTGAAGCTTTCTTT
TRBJ1-1 | TRBV5-1 | - | TRBD1 | CASSAPGGGSEAFF | TGCGCCAGCAGTGCCCCAGGGGGAGGGTCTGAAGCTTTCTTT
TRBJ2-5 | TRBV14 | - | - | CASSQLGVGERETQYF | TGTGCCAGCAGCCAATTAGGTGTGGGGGAGCGAGAGACCCAGTACTTC
TRBJ2-1 | TRBV28 | - | - | CATLAGPNEQFF | TGTGCCACCCTGGCGGGCCCTAATGAGCAGTTCTTC
TRBJ2-7 | TRBV11-3 | - | - | CASSLRSLSYEQYF | TGTGCCAGCAGCTTAAGATCGCTCTCCTACGAGCAGTACTTC
TRBJ2-3 | TRBV7-6 | - | - | CASNRKTGPTDTQYF | TGTGCCAGCAACCGTAAGACAGGACCAACAGATACGCAGTATTTT
TRBJ2-1 | TRBV11-2 | - | - | CASSFVDEQFF | TGTGCCAGCAGCTTCGTGGATGAGCAGTTCTTC
TRBJ2-1 | TRBV5-1 | once | TRBD2 | CASSSGLAGYEQFF | TGCGCCAGCAGCTCCGGACTAGCGGGATATGAGCAGTTCTTC
TRBJ2-5 | TRBV7-9 | - | TRBD2 | CASSSNGLAGVETQYF | TGTGCCAGCAGCTCCAATGGACTGGCGGGAGTTGAGACCCAGTACTTC
TRBJ2-5 | TRBV10-3 | - | TRBD1 | CAISERQGLGETQYF | TGTGCCATCAGTGAAAGACAGGGGTTGGGAGAGACCCAGTACTTC